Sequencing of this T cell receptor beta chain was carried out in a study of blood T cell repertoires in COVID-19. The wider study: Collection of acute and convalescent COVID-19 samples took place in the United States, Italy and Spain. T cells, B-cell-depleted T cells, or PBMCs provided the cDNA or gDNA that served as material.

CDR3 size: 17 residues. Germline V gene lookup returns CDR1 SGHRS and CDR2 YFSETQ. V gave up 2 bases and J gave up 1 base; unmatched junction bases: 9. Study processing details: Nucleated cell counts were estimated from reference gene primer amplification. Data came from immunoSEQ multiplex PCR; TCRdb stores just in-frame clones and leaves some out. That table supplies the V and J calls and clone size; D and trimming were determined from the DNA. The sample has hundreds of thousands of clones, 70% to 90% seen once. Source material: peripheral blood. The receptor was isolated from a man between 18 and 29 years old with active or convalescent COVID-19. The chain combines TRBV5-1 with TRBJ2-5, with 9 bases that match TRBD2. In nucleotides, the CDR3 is TGCGCCAGCAGCTTCCTTCCTAGCGGGGCAAGCCAAGAGACCCAGTACTTC. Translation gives CASSFLPSGASQETQYF.